This passage covers 30 T cell receptor beta chains from one sample sequenced in a study of blood T cell repertoires in COVID-19. TCRdb's copy holds only in-frame clones and misses some; the assay was immunoSEQ multiplex PCR. This repertoire shows about 280,000 clones, approximately 83% found once; its top ten account for around 10%. The sequencing sample was made of peripheral blood. The receptors were sampled from a woman aged 45-65 years who had recovered from COVID-19.

This clone was picked up a small number of times. This specimen includes other DNA sequences encoding the same CDR3. The chain couples TRBV28 to TRBJ1-1; 8 positions match TRBD1. Germline-derived CDR1 and CDR2 are MDHEN and SYDVKM. Trimming at V came to 4 bases and at J to 5 bases, leaving 3 bases not matched to a gene. This CDR3 has 13 amino acids. The CDR3 protein is CASSSGQGTEAFF. CDR3 sequence (DNA): TGTGCCAGCAGTTCAGGACAGGGAACTGAAGCTTTCTTT. Variable domain in full (rest from reference TRBV28 and TRBJ1-1): DVKVTQSSRYLVKRTGEKVFLECVQDMDHENMFWYRQDPGLGLRLIYFSYDVKMKEKGDIPEGYSVSREKKERFSLILESASTNQTSMYLCASSSGQGTEAFFGQGTRLTVV.

The V and J genes are TRBV12-3 or TRBV12-4 and TRBJ2-1, with no clear D. V was pared by 6 bases and J by 9 bases, with 12 bases between. This CDR3 spans 12 amino acids. CDR3 protein: CASSPLGREQFF. The CDR3 region has the DNA TGTGCCAGCAGCCCCCTTGGCCGTGAGCAGTTCTTC.

Only a few counts were recorded for this clone. This chain uses TRBV4-2 with TRBJ2-2; 10 bases align to TRBD2. The CDR3 sequence is 17 residues long. Germline assignment: CDR1 LGHNA and CDR2 YNFKEQ. V shed 4 bases and J 2 bases; nucleotides not matched to a gene: 7. The DNA for the CDR3 is TGTGCCAGCAGCCCAATCTCTAGCGGGAGAAACACCGGGGAGCTGTTTTTT. Its translation is CASSPISSGRNTGELFF.

This chain uses TRBV27 with TRBJ1-1; D might be TRBD1 (6 bases). The germline V gene has CDR1 MNHEY and CDR2 SMNVEV (reference sequence). The CDR3 runs to 14 residues. Trimming took 6 bases from V and 0 from J, leaving 11 bases between them. CDR3 amino acids: CASSLTGMNTEAFF. DNA for the CDR3: TGTGCCAGCAGCCTGACAGGAATGAACACTGAAGCTTTCTTT.

The CDR3 loop reads CASSFGTDYEQYF. CDR3 DNA sequence: TGTGCCAGCAGTTTTGGGACTGACTACGAGCAGTACTTC. The J gene is TRBJ2-7, the V gene TRBV5-6; possibly TRBD2 for D (6 bases). CDR3 length: 13 residues. Germline values: CDR1 SGHDT, CDR2 YYEEEE. The V gene lost 5 bases and the J gene lost 3 bases, with 12 bases spanning the gap.

This sequence joins TRBV28 and TRBJ2-1; 9 positions match TRBD2. The CDR3 totals 14 residues. The junction had 5 bases not matched to a gene; V was cut back by 6 bases and J by 5 bases. CDR1 is MDHEN and CDR2 is SYDVKM in the germline V gene. The CDR3 DNA reads TGTGCCAGCAGAACAGCGGGAGGTCACAATGAGCAGTTCTTC. Translated: CASRTAGGHNEQFF. The whole variable domain, filled in from reference TRBV28 and TRBJ2-1, reads DVKVTQSSRYLVKRTGEKVFLECVQDMDHENMFWYRQDPGLGLRLIYFSYDVKMKEKGDIPEGYSVSREKKERFSLILESASTNQTSMYLCASRTAGGHNEQFFGPGTRLTVL.

The chain carries TRBV19 and TRBJ2-6; a weak D match, TRBD1 (5 bases). CDR1 is LNHDA, CDR2 SQIVND, per germline (reference sequence). This CDR3 comprises 20 residues. Trimming shortened V by 1 base and J by 0 bases, and 19 bases separated the two germline ends. The CDR3 DNA follows: TGTGCCAGTAGTATAGGGTGGGCAGGGTATCCGGACTCTGGGGCCAACGTCCTGACTTTC. It specifies CASSIGWAGYPDSGANVLTF.

The chain couples TRBV29-1 to TRBJ2-1; 10 positions agree with TRBD2. V trimming: 0 bases; J trimming: 9 bases; junction bases outside the gene matches: 5. CDR1 SQVTM and CDR2 ANQGSEA come from the germline V gene. The CDR3 extends over 14 amino acids. The DNA of the CDR3 is TGCAGCGTTGAAGAAGCGGGAGGGCCAGGTGAGCAGTTCTTC. Translating it yields CSVEEAGGPGEQFF.

This chain joins TRBV7-8 and TRBJ2-2, with 10 bases matching TRBD1. CDR1 is SGHVS and CDR2 is FQNEAQ in the germline V gene. Losses at the gene ends were 5 bases for V and 5 bases for J; bases not matched to a gene: 5. The length of the CDR3 is 15 residues. The CDR3 DNA reads TGTGCCAGCAGCGGGGACAGGGGATGGACCGGGGAGCTGTTTTTT. Protein: CASSGDRGWTGELFF.

This clone occurred a few times. This CDR3 is also generated by other DNA sequences in the sample. The chain employs TRBV5-1 and TRBJ1-1; 7 nucleotides line up with TRBD1. The germline CDR1 and CDR2 sequences are SGHRS and YFSETQ. V dropped 4 bases and J dropped 1; count of bases not matched to a gene: 4. CDR3 length: 14 amino acids. This CDR3 reads CASSPGTANTEAFF. The CDR3 nucleotides are TGCGCCAGCAGCCCCGGGACAGCGAACACTGAAGCTTTCTTT.

This chain uses TRBV2 with TRBJ1-5; perhaps TRBD1 as D (6 bases). Germline-derived CDR1 and CDR2 are SNHLY and FYNNEI. V gave up 6 bases and J gave up 0 bases, with 21 bases separating them. This CDR3 is 18 amino acids long. CDR3 in DNA: TGTGCCAGCAGCCGGTCCGGGGGGCAGGGAAATAGCAATCAGCCCCAGCATTTT. This sequence encodes CASSRSGGQGNSNQPQHF.

The rearrangement joins TRBV29-1 to TRBJ1-2, with D unclear. V shed 3 bases and J shed 2 bases, with 4 bases lying between them. Per the germline V gene, CDR1 is SQVTM and CDR2 is ANQGSEA. The CDR3 totals 11 residues. The CDR3, as DNA: TGCAGCGTTGACAGAAACTATGGCTACACCTTC. Translation: CSVDRNYGYTF.

Only one count was recorded for this clone. This chain links TRBV21-1 with TRBJ1-5. TRBV21-1 is a pseudogene. This CDR3 spans 16 amino acids. CDR3 coding DNA: TGTGCCAGCAGCAAAGAGCTGCATGTTAGCAATCAGCCCCAGCATTTT. Its translation: CASSKELHVSNQPQHF.

The CDR3 DNA reads as TGTGCCACCAGTGACTACAGGGGGCAGACCCAGTACTTC. Amino acids: CATSDYRGQTQYF. This chain connects TRBV24-1 to TRBJ2-5; 9 positions match TRBD1. V was pared by 4 bases and J by 6 bases, with 2 bases of the junction left unmatched. CDR1 and CDR2 from the germline V gene are KGHDR and SFDVKD. CDR3 length: 13 amino acids.

The chain is built from TRBV29-1 and TRBJ2-7, with D possibly TRBD1 on 7 matching bases. The CDR3 extends over 15 amino acids. The germline gives CDR1 SQVTM, CDR2 ANQGSEA. V was trimmed by 0 bases and J by 3 bases, leaving 15 bases between them. CDR3 region: CSVEDQGGFGYEQYF. As DNA, the CDR3 is TGCAGCGTTGAAGATCAGGGGGGCTTCGGCTACGAGCAGTACTTC.

The chain links TRBV19 to TRBJ1-4, with TRBD1 matching over 8 bases. V dropped 7 bases and J dropped 8; count of bases not matched to a gene: 6. CDR3 size: 13 residues. Germline V gene lookup returns CDR1 LNHDA and CDR2 SQIVND (reference sequence). CDR3 in DNA: TGTGCCAGTACTCCGACAGGGGACGAAAAACTGTTTTTT. This codes for CASTPTGDEKLFF.

This chain links TRBV24-1 with TRBJ2-2; a possible D gene is TRBD1 (6 bases). Trimming removed 7 bases from V and 1 base from J, with 9 bases in between. The CDR3 has 14 residues. The germline V gene has CDR1 KGHDR and CDR2 SFDVKD. This chain's CDR3 is CATRPGENTGELFF. The CDR3 DNA follows: TGTGCCACCAGACCAGGGGAGAACACCGGGGAGCTGTTTTTT.

V and J are TRBV19 and TRBJ1-5; 8 nucleotides match TRBD1. Germline CDR1 is LNHDA and CDR2 is SQIVND (reference sequence). Losses at the gene ends were 6 bases for V and 3 bases for J; bases not matched to a gene: 10. The CDR3 contains 16 residues. CDR3 residues: CASSSRQGRDNQPQHF. Here the CDR3 DNA reads TGTGCCAGTAGCAGCCGACAGGGGCGGGACAATCAGCCCCAGCATTTT. The variable domain in full, with the rest retrieved from reference TRBV19 and TRBJ1-5, is DGGITQSPKYLFRKEGQNVTLSCEQNLNHDAMYWYRQDPGQGLRLIYYSQIVNDFQKGDIAEGYSVSREKKESFPLTVTSAQKNPTAFYLCASSSRQGRDNQPQHFGDGTRLSIL.

The chain is built from TRBV6-2 or TRBV6-3 and TRBJ2-6; the D gene is possibly TRBD1 (5 bases). The CDR3 is made up of 17 amino acids. Per germline, CDR1 MNHEY and CDR2 SVGEGT. Trimming cost V 4 bases and J 2 bases, with 15 bases left between them. CDR3: CASSLIVPRAGANVLTF. The CDR3 region has the DNA TGTGCCAGCAGTTTAATAGTCCCCAGGGCTGGGGCCAACGTCCTGACTTTC.

The rearrangement uses TRBV28 and TRBJ1-4; a possible D gene is TRBD1 (6 bases). The CDR3 loop spans 14 amino acids. The germline gives CDR1 MDHEN, CDR2 SYDVKM. Trimming left V 6 bases short and J 6 bases short, with 14 bases between. CDR3 amino acids: CASSRTAQDEKLFF. The CDR3, as DNA: TGTGCCAGCAGCAGGACAGCTCAGGATGAAAAACTGTTTTTT.

The rearrangement joins TRBV5-4 to TRBJ2-1; 7 bases map to TRBD2. The CDR3 covers 14 residues. The V gene end was trimmed by 1 base and the J gene end by 5 bases; junction bases not matched to a gene: 3. CDR1 is SGHNT and CDR2 is YYREEE in the germline V gene (reference sequence). The CDR3 nucleotides are TGTGCCAGCAGCTTGAGCGGGAACCACAATGAGCAGTTCTTC. This codes for CASSLSGNHNEQFF.

The J gene is TRBJ1-2, the V gene TRBV28, with no clear D. The CDR3 extends over 12 amino acids. Per germline, CDR1 MDHEN and CDR2 SYDVKM. V was trimmed by 7 bases and J by 4 bases, leaving 10 bases between them. The CDR3 DNA reads as TGTGCCAGCACGGGGTCAGGCTATGGCTACACCTTC. Translated, it gives CASTGSGYGYTF.

The J gene is TRBJ2-1, the V gene TRBV7-3; TRBD1 might be the D (6 bases). The CDR3 is made up of 13 amino acids. Per germline, CDR1 SGHTA and CDR2 FQGTGA. With 1 base removed from V and 9 bases from J, the gap between germline ends came to 10 bases. CDR3 nucleotides: TGTGCCAGCAGCTTAAAGGCCAGGGGTGAGCAGTTCTTC. Amino acids: CASSLKARGEQFF.

V usage is TRBV28 and J usage is TRBJ2-7; 10 bases line up with TRBD1. Germline lookup yields CDR1 MDHEN and CDR2 SYDVKM. J gave up 5 bases and V 5 bases, and 12 bases lay outside the gene matches. The CDR3 loop spans 16 amino acids. CDR3 coding DNA: TGTGCCAGCAGTACACCGGGACAGGGGACCGGGAACGAGCAGTACTTC. Translation: CASSTPGQGTGNEQYF. The variable domain in full, completed from reference TRBV28 and TRBJ2-7, reads DVKVTQSSRYLVKRTGEKVFLECVQDMDHENMFWYRQDPGLGLRLIYFSYDVKMKEKGDIPEGYSVSREKKERFSLILESASTNQTSMYLCASSTPGQGTGNEQYFGPGTRLTVT.

A single count supports this clone. V is TRBV18 and J is TRBJ1-6; unclear D gene. CDR1 is KGHSH, CDR2 LQKENI, per germline. V shed 2 bases and J shed 4 bases, with 24 bases lying between them. This CDR3 has 20 amino acids. CDR3 coding DNA: TGTGCCAGCTCACCATTTCAGACCCGGAGCGAACTTTTATATAATTCACCCCTCCACTTT. This codes for CASSPFQTRSELLYNSPLHF.

In its sample, this clone was seen once. The chain links TRBV2 to TRBJ2-7; 7 nucleotides align to TRBD1. This CDR3 comprises 14 residues. V gave up 6 bases and J gave up 6 bases; unmatched junction bases: 11. Germline V gives CDR1 SNHLY, CDR2 FYNNEI. The CDR3 DNA reads TGTGCCAGCAGAGACCCCGGGACAGTCGGCGAGCAGTACTTC. Its translation is CASRDPGTVGEQYF.

This clone was seen a handful of times. The chain is built from TRBV4-3 and TRBJ1-3, with D possibly matching TRBD1 (5 bases). V dropped 4 bases and J dropped 4 bases, with 20 bases sitting between them. The CDR3 covers 17 residues. The germline V gene encodes CDR1 LGHNA and CDR2 YSLEER. The CDR3 sequence is CASSPGAQKGYGNTIYF. The CDR3 bases are TGCGCCAGCAGCCCTGGGGCCCAAAAGGGGTACGGAAACACCATATATTTT.

There are a few counts of this clone. The V call is TRBV7-2, the J call TRBJ2-3, with TRBD2 matching 8 bases. CDR1 is SGHTA, CDR2 FQGNSA, per germline. With 5 bases clipped from V and 6 bases from J, the junction kept 7 bases outside the gene matches. The CDR3 runs 14 residues. This chain's CDR3 is CASSPQTSADTQYF. The DNA for the CDR3 is TGTGCCAGCAGCCCTCAGACTAGCGCGGATACGCAGTATTTT.

V gene TRBV5-1 combines with J gene TRBJ2-3, with D tentatively TRBD2 (5 bases). The CDR3 extends over 14 amino acids. V shed 3 bases and J shed 0 bases, with 8 bases lying between them. CDR1 and CDR2 from the germline V gene are SGHRS and YFSETQ. This CDR3 is CASSYGSSTDTQYF. In DNA, the CDR3 is TGCGCCAGCAGCTATGGGAGTAGCACAGATACGCAGTATTTT. Using reference TRBV5-1 and TRBJ2-3 for the parts outside the CDR3, the full variable domain is KAGVTQTPRYLIKTRGQQVTLSCSPISGHRSVSWYQQTPGQGLQFLFEYFSETQRNKGNFPGRFSGRQFSNSRSEMNVSTLELGDSALYLCASSYGSSTDTQYFGPGTRLTVL.

This sequence joins TRBV3-1 (or the pseudogene TRBV3-2) and TRBJ2-7; TRBD1 is a possible D gene (5 bases). Germline V gene data show CDR1 as LGHDT and CDR2 as YNNKEL (reference sequence). V was cut by 0 bases and J by 3 bases, with 9 bases left in between. This CDR3 has 14 residues. The CDR3 reads CASSQEGDSYEQYF. DNA of the CDR3: TGTGCCAGCAGCCAAGAAGGTGACAGCTACGAGCAGTACTTC.